This entry lists 23 T cell receptor beta chains sequenced from one sample in a study of OX40 agonist ivuxolimab in advanced cancers. The assay was immunoSEQ multiplex PCR, and TCRdb's table has in-frame clones only and misses some. The sample comprises more than 100,000 clones, 93% of which are singletons, and roughly 0.15% rests with the top ten. The material was CD4+ or CD8+ T cells sorted from blood, obtained in a trial of the OX40 agonist ivuxolimab. These TCRs come from an adult with an advanced solid tumor such as melanoma, head and neck, liver or kidney cancer.

This clone was observed once. This chain links TRBV28 with TRBJ1-2; 8 bases match TRBD1. J lost 4 bases, V lost 6 bases, and 4 bases had no gene match. Germline V lookup: CDR1 MDHEN, CDR2 SYDVKM. The CDR3 has 13 residues. The CDR3 DNA sequence: TGTGCCAGCAGGACACAGGGGGTCTATGGCTACACCTTC. Translating it yields CASRTQGVYGYTF.

The chain carries TRBV28 and TRBJ2-3; D is unresolved. CDR3 length: 14 residues. The V end was cut by 3 bases, the J end by 6 bases, with 13 bases between. In germline, CDR1 is MDHEN, CDR2 SYDVKM. The CDR3 nucleotides read TGTGCCAGCAGTTTCTACCCCTCCGTGGATACGCAGTATTTT. Residues: CASSFYPSVDTQYF.

The chain couples TRBV5-6 to TRBJ2-7; 8 nucleotides line up with TRBD2. V shed 4 bases, J shed 2 bases, and the junction held 11 bases outside the gene matches. The CDR3 length is 16 residues. From germline, CDR1 is SGHDT and CDR2 YYEEEE. This CDR3 reads CASSPVYGRAPYEQYF. The CDR3 DNA reads TGTGCCAGCAGCCCAGTCTACGGGAGGGCCCCCTACGAGCAGTACTTC. Full variable domain (missing parts from reference TRBV5-6 and TRBJ2-7): DAGVTQSPTHLIKTRGQQVTLRCSPKSGHDTVSWYQQALGQGPQFIFQYYEEEERQRGNFPDRFSGHQFPNYSSELNVNALLLGDSALYLCASSPVYGRAPYEQYFGPGTRLTVT.

This clone was seen just once. V usage is TRBV7-6 and J usage is TRBJ2-5; no clear D. The CDR3 is made up of 13 amino acids. The ends were cut back, 6 bases at V and 1 base at J, with 9 bases in the middle. From germline, CDR1 is SGHVS and CDR2 FNYEAQ. CDR3 loop: CASRLTTQETQYF. CDR3 nucleotide sequence: TGTGCCAGCAGACTTACGACCCAAGAGACCCAGTACTTC.

V usage is TRBV5-1 and J usage is TRBJ2-2, with 7 bases matching TRBD1. This CDR3 is 15 amino acids long. V was pared by 5 bases and J by 6 bases, with 10 bases of the junction left unmatched. Germline CDR1 reads SGHRS; CDR2 reads YFSETQ. CDR3 region: CASRRDSLGSGELFF. DNA of the CDR3: TGCGCCAGCAGGAGGGACAGCCTCGGTTCCGGGGAGCTGTTTTTT.

The chain joins TRBV6-1 to TRBJ1-2; D uncertain. V was shortened by 7 bases and J by 2 bases, with 11 bases between the two germline ends. Per the germline V gene, CDR1 is MNHNS and CDR2 is SASEGT. This CDR3 comprises 13 residues. The CDR3 reads CASTRSPNYGYTF. CDR3 bases: TGTGCCAGCACCCGGAGTCCGAACTATGGCTACACCTTC.

The V gene is TRBV5-8, the J gene TRBJ2-3; D is unresolved. Germline assignment: CDR1 SGHTS and CDR2 YDEGEE. The CDR3 loop spans 17 amino acids. Trimming removed 0 bases from V and 0 bases from J, with 14 bases in between. The CDR3 protein is CASSLEKGYPSTDTQYF. As DNA, the CDR3 is TGTGCCAGCAGCTTGGAAAAGGGCTACCCTAGCACAGATACGCAGTATTTT.

The rearrangement links TRBV28 to TRBJ2-1, with TRBD1 identical over 9 bases. Germline V gene sequence: CDR1 MDHEN, CDR2 SYDVKM. The V gene end was trimmed by 6 bases and the J gene end by 0 bases; junction bases not matched to a gene: 18. The CDR3 consists of 20 residues. CDR3 DNA: TGTGCCAGCAGCCATATCCCCGGGACAGGGTACTCTAGCTCCTACAATGAGCAGTTCTTC. This encodes CASSHIPGTGYSSSYNEQFF.

The chain joins TRBV5-6 to TRBJ2-3, with D tentatively TRBD1 (5 bases). This CDR3 is built from 15 residues. Trimming stripped 0 bases from V and 6 bases from J, with 14 bases between. Germline V gene data show CDR1 as SGHDT and CDR2 as YYEEEE. CDR3 DNA sequence: TGTGCCAGCAGCTTGGGTGGTGACAGCTTGGATACGCAGTATTTT. Its translation is CASSLGGDSLDTQYF. The variable domain in full, with the rest retrieved from reference TRBV5-6 and TRBJ2-3, is DAGVTQSPTHLIKTRGQQVTLRCSPKSGHDTVSWYQQALGQGPQFIFQYYEEEERQRGNFPDRFSGHQFPNYSSELNVNALLLGDSALYLCASSLGGDSLDTQYFGPGTRLTVL.

The J gene is TRBJ2-5, the V gene TRBV18; 7 nucleotides align to TRBD1. CDR1 and CDR2 from the germline V gene are KGHSH and LQKENI. This CDR3 comprises 15 residues. The V gene end was trimmed by 3 bases and the J gene end by 1 base; junction bases not matched to a gene: 5. CDR3 in amino acids: CASSPRGTAQETQYF. Written as DNA, the CDR3 is TGTGCCAGCTCACCGCGTGGGACAGCCCAAGAGACCCAGTACTTC.

This chain connects TRBV2 to TRBJ1-2; D unclear. V was pared by 2 bases and J by 7 bases, with 11 bases between. There are 13 residues in the CDR3. The germline gives CDR1 SNHLY, CDR2 FYNNEI. Written as DNA, the CDR3 is TGTGCCAGCAGTGAAAAGGGTCTCAGTGGCTACACCTTC. Amino acids: CASSEKGLSGYTF.

The rearrangement links TRBV28 to TRBJ1-2; no clear D gene. V lost 5 bases and J lost 8, with 15 bases in between. CDR3 length: 13 amino acids. CDR1 is MDHEN, CDR2 SYDVKM, per germline. Written as DNA, the CDR3 is TGTGCCAGCAGTCCCCACGGACCGGACGGCTACACCTTC. Its translation is CASSPHGPDGYTF.

This chain connects TRBV18 to TRBJ2-7; D may correspond to TRBD1 or TRBD2 (5 bases each). Trimming took off 0 bases at V and 3 bases at J, with 15 bases between the two ends. The CDR3 has 16 amino acids. The germline V gene has CDR1 KGHSH and CDR2 LQKENI. The CDR3 sequence: CASSPPRGGTFYEQYF. CDR3 coding DNA: TGTGCCAGCTCACCACCCCGGGGCGGAACTTTCTACGAGCAGTACTTC.

Regarding this clone: Other nucleotide sequences from this sample produce the same CDR3. CDR3 bases: TGCAGTGCTGTTGGACCCTACGAGCAGTACTTC. Protein product: CSAVGPYEQYF. The chain is built from TRBV20-1 and TRBJ2-7; D is unresolved. The CDR3 length is 11 residues. Germline CDR1 reads DFQATT; CDR2 reads SNEGSKA (reference sequence). The V and J ends lost 5 bases and 2 bases respectively, with 7 bases between them.

The chain carries TRBV30 and TRBJ1-6; D uncertain. Germline CDR1 reads GTSNPN; CDR2 reads SVGIG (reference sequence). This CDR3 spans 13 amino acids. Trimming pared 4 bases from V and 5 bases from J, leaving 9 bases between. The CDR3 here is CAWTHRDNSPLHF. For the CDR3, the DNA is TGTGCCTGGACCCACCGAGATAATTCACCCCTCCACTTT.

The chain employs TRBV5-1 and TRBJ1-1; the D is unclear. Germline CDR1 SGHRS, CDR2 YFSETQ. The CDR3 length is 14 residues. V was shortened by 7 bases and J by 1 base, with 14 bases between the two germline ends. CDR3 nucleotide sequence: TGCGCCAGCCGCGGCGAGTTTTGGAACACTGAAGCTTTCTTT. It encodes CASRGEFWNTEAFF.

CDR3 protein: CASRRTGGENIQYF. The CDR3 DNA sequence: TGTGCCAGCAGACGAACAGGGGGCGAAAACATTCAGTACTTC. J is TRBJ2-4 and V is TRBV6-5; 9 nucleotides agree with TRBD1. V lost 6 bases and J lost 5; bases outside the gene matches: 5. The CDR3 extends over 14 amino acids. Per germline, CDR1 MNHEY and CDR2 SVGAGI.

Written as DNA, the CDR3 is TGCGCCAGCAGCTTGGCAGGGGGCTACTCCTACAATGAGCAGTTCTTC. Its translation is CASSLAGGYSYNEQFF. The V and J genes are TRBV5-1 and TRBJ2-1; TRBD1 matches 8 bases. V trimming: 0 bases; J trimming: 0 bases; junction bases outside the gene matches: 2. This CDR3 region has 16 residues. Germline CDR1 and CDR2: SGHRS and YFSETQ.

The V and J genes are TRBV28 and TRBJ1-2; a possible D gene is TRBD1 (5 bases). This CDR3 is built from 14 residues. Trimming cost V 8 bases and J 4 bases, with 17 bases left between them. CDR1 and CDR2 (germline): MDHEN, SYDVKM. CDR3 nucleotide sequence: TGTGCCAGCGGAGACCTGACAGCCAGCTATGGCTACACCTTC. This translates into CASGDLTASYGYTF.

DNA for the CDR3: TGTGCCAGCACTTTAGCGGGAGCGGGTGGGGAGACCCAGTACTTC. Translation gives CASTLAGAGGETQYF. The rearrangement links TRBV2 to TRBJ2-5; 9 nucleotides line up with TRBD2. Losses at the gene ends were 7 bases for V and 5 bases for J; bases not matched to a gene: 11. The V gene's germline CDR1 is SNHLY and CDR2 FYNNEI. This CDR3 is 15 amino acids long.

The rearrangement uses TRBV18 and TRBJ1-1; 9 positions match TRBD1. This CDR3 contains 15 residues. J gave up 1 base and V 5 bases, and 5 bases lay outside the gene matches. Per germline, CDR1 KGHSH and CDR2 LQKENI. CDR3 in DNA: TGTGCCAGCTCAACGGACAGGGGTCGGAACACTGAAGCTTTCTTT. It yields the protein CASSTDRGRNTEAFF.

The count of this clone is one. This chain connects TRBV7-7 to TRBJ2-5; possible D gene TRBD2, 5 bases. Germline assignment: CDR1 SSHAT and CDR2 FNYEAQ (reference sequence). Deletions cut 5 bases from V and 4 bases from J, with 11 bases between. The CDR3 length is 13 residues. CDR3 DNA sequence: TGTGCCAGCAGCCCCACTAGGCTAGAGACCCAGTACTTC. The encoded protein is CASSPTRLETQYF. Looking up the rest from reference TRBV7-7 and TRBJ2-5 gives the full variable domain: GAGVSQSPRYKVTKRGQDVTLRCDPISSHATLYWYQQALGQGPEFLTYFNYEAQPDKSGLPSDRFSAERPEGSISTLTIQRTEQRDSAMYRCASSPTRLETQYFGPGTRLLVL.

The CDR3 loop reads CASSLVVGPGETQYF. In nucleotides, the CDR3 is TGTGCCAGCAGCTTAGTTGTGGGGCCTGGTGAGACCCAGTACTTC. V gene TRBV7-2 combines with J gene TRBJ2-5; D is possibly TRBD1 (5 bases). Germline V CDR1 and CDR2: SGHTA, FQGNSA. V shed 1 base and J shed 5 bases, with 14 bases lying between them. CDR3 size: 15 residues.